This T cell receptor (beta chain) was captured in a study of cytomegalovirus exposure and HLA in healthy donors. Primers: 60 Vbeta forward and 13 Jbeta reverse. The method was immunoSEQ multiplex PCR; TCRdb's version includes in-frame clones alone and lacks a portion of them. Seen here are 150,000 to 200,000 clones, approximately 77% observed once, and the top ten hold 3.7%. The junction had 2 bases not matched to a gene; V was cut back by 3 bases and J by 5 bases. The germline CDR1 and CDR2 sequences are SGHRS and YFSETQ. This CDR3 has 13 residues. The material sequenced was PBMCs. The chain recombines TRBV5-1 with TRBJ1-5; the match to TRBD1 covers 7 bases. This receptor was obtained from a young man in good health and CMV-seropositive. The CDR3 here is CASSSGTDQPQHF. In DNA form, the CDR3 reads TGCGCCAGCAGCTCCGGGACAGATCAGCCCCAGCATTTT.